This T cell receptor (beta chain) was obtained from a study of early T cells in non-severe SARS-CoV-2 infection. As for the study in general: With bulk RNA from unsorted whole blood as input, sequencing yielded unpaired chains. General study findings and limits: Matches to VDJdb favored anti-spike CD8 responses and missed private and CD4 specificities.

The TCR library protocol was used to attach unique molecular identifiers. These identifiers were attached to individual cDNA molecules. TCRdb reanalysed the 5' RACE reads using MiXCR and keeps one entry per CDR3 protein. The sample has 60,000 or so distinct CDR3 sequences; more than 8.5% are singletons. Germline CDR1 LGHDT, CDR2 YNNKEL (reference sequence). The CDR3 loop spans 14 amino acids. The V gene end was trimmed by 5 bases and the J gene end by 4 bases; junction bases not matched to a gene: 3. This clonotype was seen many times. Its matching antigen is unknown. What was sequenced was whole blood. The V gene is TRBV3-1, the J gene TRBJ2-3, with 10 bases matching TRBD2. This TCR came from an adult who was a healthcare worker with PCR-confirmed SARS-CoV-2 infection or an uninfected control (not recorded which). In nucleotides, the CDR3 is TGTGCCAGCAGCTCTAGCGGGAGATCAGATACGCAGTATTTT. Its protein product is CASSSSGRSDTQYF.